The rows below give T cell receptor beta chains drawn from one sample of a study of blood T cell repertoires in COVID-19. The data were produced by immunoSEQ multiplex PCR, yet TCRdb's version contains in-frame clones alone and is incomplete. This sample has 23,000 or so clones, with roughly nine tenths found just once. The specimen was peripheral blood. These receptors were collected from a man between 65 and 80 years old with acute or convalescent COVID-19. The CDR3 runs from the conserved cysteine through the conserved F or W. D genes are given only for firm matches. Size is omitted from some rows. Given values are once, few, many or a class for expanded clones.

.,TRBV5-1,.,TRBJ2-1,CASSPEGLQLTYNEQFF,TGCGCCAGCAGCCCGGAGGGCCTACAACTTACATACAATGAGCAGTTCTTC
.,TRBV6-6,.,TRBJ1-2,CASSTPGGDGYTF,TGTGCCAGCAGTACCCCGGGGGGGGATGGCTACACCTTC
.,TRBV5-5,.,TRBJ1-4,CASSLGTATNEKLFF,TGTGCCAGCAGCTTGGGGACAGCAACTAATGAAAAACTGTTTTTT
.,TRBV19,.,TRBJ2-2,CASSIGVSTGELFF,TGTGCCAGTAGTATCGGGGTGAGCACCGGGGAGCTGTTTTTT
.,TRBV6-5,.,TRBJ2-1,CASSLLGGVNEQFF,TGTGCCAGCAGCCTACTAGGGGGGGTCAATGAGCAGTTCTTC
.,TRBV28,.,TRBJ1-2,CASSFIAGKDGYTF,TGTGCCAGCAGTTTCATCGCAGGGAAAGATGGCTACACCTTC
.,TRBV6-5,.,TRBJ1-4,CASSSSWAEEKLFF,TGTGCCAGCAGCTCCTCCTGGGCAGAGGAAAAACTGTTTTTT
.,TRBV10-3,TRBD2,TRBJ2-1,CAIRPGTSGRGNEQFF,TGTGCCATCAGACCCGGGACTAGCGGGAGAGGGAATGAGCAGTTCTTC
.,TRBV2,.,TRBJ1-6,CASSPDRRNSPLHF,TGTGCCAGCAGTCCAGACAGACGGAATTCACCCCTCCACTTT
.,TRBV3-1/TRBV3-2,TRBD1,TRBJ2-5,CASRRGLETQYF,TGTGCCAGCCGCAGGGGGCTGGAGACCCAGTACTTC
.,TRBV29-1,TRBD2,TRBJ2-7,CSVVSGGAYEQYF,TGCAGCGTAGTTAGCGGGGGGGCCTACGAGCAGTACTTC
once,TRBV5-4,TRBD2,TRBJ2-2,CASSYLRTSGRGTGELFF,TGTGCCAGCAGCTACCTCAGGACTAGCGGGAGAGGTACCGGGGAGCTGTTTTTT
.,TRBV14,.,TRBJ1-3,CASSQVRTAGNTIYF,TGTGCCAGCAGCCAAGTTCGGACAGCTGGAAACACCATATATTTT
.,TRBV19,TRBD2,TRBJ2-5,CASSSPRTSGRGETQYF,TGTGCCAGTAGTTCCCCCCGGACTAGCGGGAGAGGAGAGACCCAGTACTTC
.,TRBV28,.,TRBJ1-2,CASRSNRVGYTF,TGTGCCAGCAGGTCTAACAGGGTTGGCTACACCTTC
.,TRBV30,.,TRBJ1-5,CASGARGNQPQHF,TGTGCCTCGGGGGCGAGGGGCAATCAGCCCCAGCATTTT
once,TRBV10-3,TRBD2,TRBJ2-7,CAISASALGLAGVGPYEQYF,TGTGCCATCAGTGCTTCGGCCTTAGGACTAGCGGGAGTAGGTCCCTACGAGCAGTACTTC
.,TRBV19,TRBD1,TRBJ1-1,CASSEDRGNTEAFF,TGTGCCAGTAGTGAGGACAGGGGGAACACTGAAGCTTTCTTT
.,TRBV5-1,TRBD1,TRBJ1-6,CASSLETGGFNSPLHF,TGCGCCAGCAGCTTGGAGACAGGGGGATTTAATTCACCCCTCCACTTT
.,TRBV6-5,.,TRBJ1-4,CARFGGQDEKLFF,TGTGCCAGGTTCGGGGGGCAGGATGAAAAACTGTTTTTT
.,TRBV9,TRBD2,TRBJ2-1,CASSGGLAPYNEQFF,TGTGCCAGCAGCGGCGGACTAGCGCCGTACAATGAGCAGTTCTTC
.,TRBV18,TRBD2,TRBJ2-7,CASSQRGVQEQYF,TGTGCCAGCTCACAGCGGGGAGTACAAGAGCAGTACTTC
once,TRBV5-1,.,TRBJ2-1,CASSRSSATYNEQFF,TGCGCCAGCAGTCGTTCTAGCGCGACCTACAATGAGCAGTTCTTC
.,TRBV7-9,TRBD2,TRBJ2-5,CASSAGLAGQETQYF,TGTGCCAGCAGCGCGGGACTAGCGGGGCAAGAGACCCAGTACTTC
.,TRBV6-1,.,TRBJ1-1,CASSEVAGAHAFF,TGTGCCAGCAGTGAAGTGGCGGGGGCCCACGCTTTCTTT
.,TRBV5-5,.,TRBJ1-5,CASSLGGGNQPQHF,TGTGCCAGCAGCTTGGGAGGAGGCAATCAGCCCCAGCATTTT
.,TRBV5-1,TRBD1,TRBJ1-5,CASSLGTGRDQPQHF,TGCGCCAGCAGCTTGGGGACAGGGCGAGATCAGCCCCAGCATTTT
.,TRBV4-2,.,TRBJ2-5,CASSQFEAQETQYF,TGTGCCAGCAGCCAATTCGAGGCCCAAGAGACCCAGTACTTC
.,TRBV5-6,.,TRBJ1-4,CASSLKRGFEKLFF,TGTGCCAGCAGCTTGAAAAGGGGTTTTGAAAAACTGTTTTTT
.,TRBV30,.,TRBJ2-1,CAWSVGLSPNEQFF,TGTGCCTGGAGTGTGGGGCTTTCCCCCAATGAGCAGTTCTTC
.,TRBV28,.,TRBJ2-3,CASSLNGQRDTQYF,TGTGCCAGCAGTTTAAACGGCCAGCGAGATACGCAGTATTTT
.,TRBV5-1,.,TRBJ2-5,CASSSDGAQETQYF,TGCGCCAGCAGCTCGGATGGGGCGCAAGAGACCCAGTACTTC
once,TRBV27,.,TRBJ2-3,CASTYRGGFTDTQYF,TGTGCCAGCACCTATCGTGGCGGCTTCACAGATACGCAGTATTTT
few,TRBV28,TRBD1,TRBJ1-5,CASSSTGTGGNQPQHF,TGTGCCAGCAGTTCAACCGGGACAGGGGGTAATCAGCCCCAGCATTTT
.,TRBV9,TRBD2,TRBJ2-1,CASSAPGLAGAPGSYNEQFF,TGTGCCAGCAGCGCGCCGGGACTAGCGGGAGCACCGGGATCCTACAATGAGCAGTTCTTC
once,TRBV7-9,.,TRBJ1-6,CASSQGNYNSPLHF,TGTGCCAGCAGCCAGGGGAACTATAATTCACCCCTCCACTTT
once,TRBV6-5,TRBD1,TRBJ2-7,CASSITGGEQYF,TGTGCCAGCAGTATAACAGGGGGTGAGCAGTACTTC
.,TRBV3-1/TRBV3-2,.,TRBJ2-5,CASSPRGETQYF,TGTGCCAGCAGCCCCCGAGGAGAGACCCAGTACTTC
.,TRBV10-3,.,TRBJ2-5,CAIRGQSQETQYF,TGTGCCATCAGAGGACAGTCCCAAGAGACCCAGTACTTC
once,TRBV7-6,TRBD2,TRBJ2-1,CASSLGLAGYNEQFF,TGTGCCAGCAGCTTAGGGCTAGCGGGATACAATGAGCAGTTCTTC
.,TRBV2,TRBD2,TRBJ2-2,CASSELAGTGELFF,TGTGCCAGCAGTGAACTAGCGGGCACCGGGGAGCTGTTTTTT
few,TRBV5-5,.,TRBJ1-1,CASNLGGAWRKDTEAFF,TGTGCCAGCAACCTTGGAGGGGCCTGGAGGAAAGACACTGAAGCTTTCTTT
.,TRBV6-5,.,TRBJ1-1,CASRPQARNTEAFF,TGTGCCAGCAGGCCACAGGCGAGGAACACTGAAGCTTTCTTT
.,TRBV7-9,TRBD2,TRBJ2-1,CASSLVAGGYNEQFF,TGTGCCAGCAGCTTAGTAGCGGGAGGGTACAATGAGCAGTTCTTC
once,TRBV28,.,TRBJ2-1,CASSPAYNEQFF,TGTGCCAGCAGTCCAGCCTACAATGAGCAGTTCTTC
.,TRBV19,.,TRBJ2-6,CASSNTGANVLTF,TGTGCCAGTAGTAACACTGGGGCCAACGTCCTGACTTTC